The 20 T cell receptor beta chains reported below all come from one sample, sequenced in a study of T cell responses to AZD1222 COVID-19 vaccine. Generated by immunoSEQ multiplex PCR, the TCRdb table keeps only in-frame clones and is missing some. The sample includes some 170,000 clones, more than 80% of them seen just once. Source: peripheral blood, taken on day 0 of AZD1222 vaccination. These receptors were collected from an adult in good health.

This chain connects TRBV7-2 to TRBJ1-3, with 7 bases matching TRBD1. Germline V gene sequence: CDR1 SGHTA, CDR2 FQGNSA. CDR3 size: 18 residues. With 1 base clipped from V and 0 bases from J, the junction kept 9 bases outside the gene matches. CDR3 protein: CASSLEGRGLSSGNTIYF. Written as DNA, the CDR3 is TGTGCCAGCAGCTTAGAAGGCAGGGGGTTAAGCTCTGGAAACACCATATATTTT.

This chain connects TRBV2 to TRBJ2-1, with D tentatively TRBD2 (5 bases). The germline CDR1 and CDR2 sequences are SNHLY and FYNNEI. V lost 6 bases, J lost 9 bases, and 6 bases lay in between. This CDR3 is 10 amino acids long. The DNA for the CDR3 is TGTGCCAGCAGCGCGGGTGAGCAGTTCTTC. Its translation is CASSAGEQFF.

The chain recombines TRBV9 with TRBJ1-5, with D possibly TRBD1 on 6 matching bases. Germline CDR1 is SGDLS and CDR2 is YYNGEE. V lost 3 bases and J 8 bases, leaving 12 bases between the germline ends. CDR3 length: 13 amino acids. The CDR3 sequence is CASSADSIKPQHF. CDR3 coding DNA: TGTGCCAGCAGCGCGGACAGTATCAAGCCCCAGCATTTT.

The chain links TRBV3-1 (or the pseudogene TRBV3-2) to TRBJ2-5, with D unclear. This CDR3 region has 16 residues. Trimming took off 1 base at V and 2 bases at J, with 14 bases between the two ends. Germline V gene data show CDR1 as LGHDT and CDR2 as YNNKEL (reference sequence). The chain's CDR3 is CASSQGVLDGQETQYF. For the CDR3, the DNA is TGTGCCAGCAGCCAAGGTGTCTTGGACGGGCAAGAGACCCAGTACTTC.

The chain uses TRBV6-4 and TRBJ2-3, with 11 positions matching TRBD2. The V and J ends lost 8 bases and 6 bases, in that order; junction bases with no gene match: 10. Germline-derived CDR1 and CDR2 are MRHNA and SNTAGT. The length of the CDR3 is 15 residues. This CDR3 reads CASGGTSGRSDTQYF. DNA for the CDR3: TGTGCCAGCGGGGGCACTAGCGGGAGATCGGATACGCAGTATTTT.

In the case of this clone: Other DNA sequences within the sample encode an identical CDR3. The chain recombines TRBV5-4 with TRBJ2-5; 14 bases are shared with TRBD2. Germline assignment: CDR1 SGHNT and CDR2 YYREEE (reference sequence). CDR3 length: 17 amino acids. Trimming took 4 bases from V and 5 from J; bases not matched to a gene: 10. The CDR3 loop is CASSPGLAGGPEETQYF. Here the CDR3 DNA reads TGTGCCAGCAGCCCCGGACTAGCGGGAGGCCCTGAGGAGACCCAGTACTTC.

The rearrangement joins TRBV6-5 to TRBJ1-2; 7 bases fit TRBD1. This CDR3 has 15 amino acids. V lost 7 bases, J lost 5 bases, and 13 bases stayed unmatched. In germline, CDR1 is MNHEY, CDR2 SVGAGI. The CDR3 region is CASTSGQRATYGYTF. DNA of the CDR3: TGTGCCAGCACCTCGGGACAGCGAGCCACATATGGCTACACCTTC.

The rearrangement links TRBV19 to TRBJ2-2; D remains unclear. Trimming pared 9 bases from V and 2 bases from J, leaving 16 bases between. This CDR3 is 15 amino acids long. The V gene's germline CDR1 is LNHDA and CDR2 SQIVND (reference sequence). The DNA of the CDR3 is TGTGCCAGCACAATACGATGGGGAAACACCGGGGAGCTGTTTTTT. As protein: CASTIRWGNTGELFF. Full variable domain (outside the CDR3, taken from reference TRBV19 and TRBJ2-2): DGGITQSPKYLFRKEGQNVTLSCEQNLNHDAMYWYRQDPGQGLRLIYYSQIVNDFQKGDIAEGYSVSREKKESFPLTVTSAQKNPTAFYLCASTIRWGNTGELFFGEGSRLTVL.

This chain joins TRBV4-2 and TRBJ1-2; weak D call: TRBD1 (6 bases). Per germline, CDR1 LGHNA and CDR2 YNFKEQ. This CDR3 comprises 17 residues. The V end lost 1 base, the J end lost 6 bases, and 21 bases lay between the germline ends. CDR3 coding DNA: TGTGCCAGCAGCCAAGTTACATTTCTCGGGGGGCGAGATGGCTACACCTTC. Translation gives CASSQVTFLGGRDGYTF.

Worth noting for this clone: Because the CDR3's place on the DNA is in doubt, the DNA is left out and the CDR3 is given as listed by TCRdb. The gene calls are TRBV7-2 and TRBJ1-6; the table's TRBD1 call for D was not verified on the DNA. Germline CDR1 reads SGHTA; CDR2 reads FQGNSA. Ends included, the CDR3 has 15 residues. This CDR3 is CASSTSTDYNSPLHF.

The rearrangement links TRBV6-6 to TRBJ1-1; D unclear. The V end was cut by 7 bases, the J end by 1 base, with 10 bases between. Germline values: CDR1 MNHNY, CDR2 SVGAGI (reference sequence). The CDR3 totals 13 residues. As DNA, the CDR3 is TGTGCCAGCACGGAAAACAGGAACACTGAAGCTTTCTTT. Its protein product is CASTENRNTEAFF.

This chain joins TRBV4-2 and TRBJ1-2; D is undetermined. The CDR3 is made up of 17 amino acids. CDR1 is LGHNA, CDR2 YNFKEQ, per germline. Trimming pared 2 bases from V and 0 bases from J, leaving 16 bases between. The CDR3 loop reads CASSQTAATVTNYGYTF. Here the CDR3 DNA reads TGTGCCAGCAGCCAAACAGCTGCGACCGTTACTAACTATGGCTACACCTTC.

The V gene is TRBV2, the J gene TRBJ1-6, with D perhaps matching TRBD1 (5 bases). Trimming removed 3 bases at V and 6 bases at J, with 9 bases between. This CDR3 has 14 residues. Germline V gene data show CDR1 as SNHLY and CDR2 as FYNNEI. The CDR3 DNA sequence: TGTGCCAGCAGTGACAGGGTGATTAATTCACCCCTCCACTTT. This encodes CASSDRVINSPLHF.

J is TRBJ1-2 and V is TRBV10-3, with 9 nucleotides matching TRBD1. After removal of 3 bases from V and 8 bases from J, the junction contained 16 bases not matched to a gene. The germline gives CDR1 ENHRY, CDR2 SYGVKD. CDR3 length equals 17 residues. CDR3 sequence (DNA): TGTGCCATCAGTGAATCCTTCGGACGGACAGGGGCTAGGGGCTACACCTTC. This gives the protein CAISESFGRTGARGYTF.

The V call is TRBV27, the J call TRBJ2-3, with 9 bases lining up with TRBD2. With V trimmed by 5 bases and J by 3 bases, 6 bases remained unmatched. CDR1 is MNHEY, CDR2 SMNVEV, per germline (reference sequence). This CDR3 is 15 amino acids long. CDR3 residues: CASSTVAGGTDTQYF. CDR3 in DNA: TGTGCCAGCAGTACCGTGGCGGGGGGGACAGATACGCAGTATTTT.

The V and J genes are TRBV5-8 and TRBJ2-7; D is uncertain. Germline V gene sequence: CDR1 SGHTS, CDR2 YDEGEE. The CDR3 sequence is 11 residues long. Trimming removed 0 bases from V and 5 bases from J, with 3 bases in between. The CDR3 protein is CASSLGHEQYF. In nucleotides, the CDR3 is TGTGCCAGCAGCTTGGGCCACGAGCAGTACTTC.

V and J are TRBV20-1 and TRBJ2-7; 12 bases map to TRBD2. The CDR3 covers 15 residues. The J segment lost 6 bases and the V segment lost 3 bases, leaving 9 bases of the junction unmatched. Per the germline V gene, CDR1 is DFQATT and CDR2 is SNEGSKA (reference sequence). CDR3 residues: CSASRPSGRGIEQYF. Here the CDR3 DNA reads TGCAGTGCTAGTAGGCCTAGCGGGAGGGGGATCGAGCAGTACTTC.

The chain has TRBV19 and TRBJ2-7, with 7 bases matching TRBD2. Looked up from germline, CDR1 is LNHDA and CDR2 is SQIVND (reference sequence). The J segment lost 0 bases and the V segment lost 6 bases, leaving 8 bases of the junction unmatched. The CDR3 is 15 residues long. The CDR3 DNA sequence: TGTGCCAGTAGCCGGCTCGGGACTACCTCCTACGAGCAGTACTTC. This gives the protein CASSRLGTTSYEQYF.

The V call is TRBV12-3 or TRBV12-4, the J call TRBJ2-1; D remains unclear. CDR3 length: 13 amino acids. Trimming took off 6 bases at V and 5 bases at J, with 11 bases between the two ends. The CDR3 loop reads CASRLATDNEQFF. In nucleotides, the CDR3 is TGTGCCAGCAGACTGGCTACAGACAATGAGCAGTTCTTC.

In its sample, this clone was seen a few times. This chain connects TRBV27 to TRBJ1-3, with D unresolved. Trimming took off 2 bases at V and 0 bases at J, with 14 bases between the two ends. The CDR3 is 17 residues long. Germline V CDR1 and CDR2: MNHEY, SMNVEV (reference sequence). The CDR3: CASSLTYSLLSGNTIYF. CDR3 nucleotide sequence: TGTGCCAGCAGTTTAACGTACAGTCTCCTCTCTGGAAACACCATATATTTT.